The 10 T cell receptor beta chains presented below share a single source sample, sequenced in a study of cytomegalovirus exposure and HLA in healthy donors. The PCR made use of 60 Vbeta and 13 Jbeta primers. Assay used: immunoSEQ multiplex PCR; TCRdb lists only in-frame clones, some missing. The sample records 130,000 to 150,000 clones, around 81% being singletons. Source material: PBMCs. Source of these receptors: a man aged 40-55 years in good health and CMV-seropositive.

V usage is TRBV6-6 and J usage is TRBJ1-5, with D perhaps matching TRBD1 (5 bases). The CDR3 is made up of 14 amino acids. V was clipped by 6 bases and J by 1 base, with 10 bases between them. CDR1 and CDR2 (germline): MNHNY, SVGAGI (reference sequence). The CDR3: CASSQGLSNQPQHF. The CDR3 nucleotides are TGTGCCAGCAGCCAGGGACTGAGCAATCAGCCCCAGCATTTT.

This clone was picked up one time. V usage is TRBV6-5 and J usage is TRBJ1-2; tentative D call: TRBD1 (6 bases). The CDR3 totals 15 residues. V gave up 5 bases and J gave up 2 bases, with 15 bases separating them. The germline gives CDR1 MNHEY, CDR2 SVGAGI. For the CDR3, the DNA is TGTGCCAGCAGTCCGATCGAGGGGGGGAACTATGGCTACACCTTC. Residues: CASSPIEGGNYGYTF.

Only one count was recorded for this clone. The V and J genes are TRBV27 and TRBJ2-1; 12 positions agree with TRBD2. This CDR3 region has 13 residues. Germline CDR1 is MNHEY and CDR2 is SMNVEV (reference sequence). Trimming removed 10 bases from V and 7 bases from J; junction bases left unmatched: 5. DNA for the CDR3: TGTGCCACGTCAGGACTAGCGGGGAATGAGCAGTTCTTC. Translating it yields CATSGLAGNEQFF.

The chain combines TRBV7-9 with TRBJ2-7, with D possibly TRBD1 on 5 matching bases. Trimming stripped 3 bases from V and 3 bases from J, with 9 bases between. The germline V gene has CDR1 SEHNR and CDR2 FQNEAQ (reference sequence). CDR3 length: 13 residues. CDR3 sequence (DNA): TGTGCCAGCAGCTTTGGTACAGGCTACGAGCAGTACTTC. Protein product: CASSFGTGYEQYF.

J is TRBJ2-2 and V is TRBV13; 7 bases agree with TRBD1. Germline lookup yields CDR1 PRHDT and CDR2 FYEKMQ (reference sequence). V lost 4 bases and J lost 6; bases outside the gene matches: 8. There are 15 residues in the CDR3. The DNA for the CDR3 is TGTGCCAGCAGCTCCAGGGACAGCATGGCCGGGGAGCTGTTTTTT. It encodes CASSSRDSMAGELFF. Looking up the rest from reference TRBV13 and TRBJ2-2 gives the full variable domain: AAGVIQSPRHLIKEKRETATLKCYPIPRHDTVYWYQQGPGQDPQFLISFYEKMQSDKGSIPDRFSAQQFSDYHSELNMSSLELGDSALYFCASSSRDSMAGELFFGEGSRLTVL.

This clone was picked up one time. The chain employs TRBV7-2 and TRBJ2-7; 7 bases fit TRBD2. V dropped 7 bases and J dropped 0; count of bases not matched to a gene: 3. Looked up from germline, CDR1 is SGHTA and CDR2 is FQGNSA. The CDR3 has 13 amino acids. CDR3 protein: CASTSGNSYEQYF. The CDR3 DNA reads as TGTGCCAGCACGAGCGGGAACTCCTACGAGCAGTACTTC.

This clone was picked up a small number of times. CDR3 amino acids: CASSIRSDNQPQHF. CDR3 coding DNA: TGTGCCAGTAGTATTCGGTCCGACAATCAGCCCCAGCATTTT. The rearrangement joins TRBV19 to TRBJ1-5, with D hard to call. Germline V gene sequence: CDR1 LNHDA, CDR2 SQIVND (reference sequence). The CDR3 loop spans 14 amino acids. Trimming took 3 bases from V and 3 from J, leaving 9 bases between them.

The chain uses TRBV28 and TRBJ1-5; TRBD1 aligns across 9 bases. Germline V gene data show CDR1 as MDHEN and CDR2 as SYDVKM. V was pared by 6 bases and J by 1 base, with 10 bases of the junction left unmatched. The CDR3 runs to 17 residues. CDR3 region: CASSLRTGALSNQPQHF. Here the CDR3 DNA reads TGTGCCAGCAGCTTGCGGACAGGGGCCTTGAGCAATCAGCCCCAGCATTTT.

The V gene is TRBV5-8, the J gene TRBJ2-3; 7 bases map to TRBD1. The germline gives CDR1 SGHTS, CDR2 YDEGEE. V dropped 5 bases and J dropped 3; count of bases not matched to a gene: 21. This CDR3 has 19 residues. The CDR3 region is CASRPHSGSTGLQTDTQYF. The DNA for the CDR3 is TGTGCCAGCAGACCTCACTCCGGATCGACAGGGCTACAGACAGATACGCAGTATTTT.

This sequence joins TRBV6-5 and TRBJ1-6; a possible D gene is TRBD1 (5 bases). CDR3 length equals 14 residues. V was clipped by 4 bases and J by 8 bases, with 12 bases between them. CDR1 is MNHEY, CDR2 SVGAGI, per germline. The CDR3 bases are TGTGCCAGCAGTTCCGGGACTGATTATTCACCCCTCCACTTT. Translation: CASSSGTDYSPLHF.